A single sample is the source of the 8 T cell receptor beta chains below, sequenced in a study of immune cell composition in non-small cell lung cancer listed by TCRdb under 2017. Receptors were amplified or captured by the immunoSEQ multiplex PCR assay. The immuneACCESS repertoire file appears here via TCRdb, limited to in-frame rearrangements. These files lack a portion of the clones; in checked studies, under half of the deficit traces to unresolved V genes, and the cause of the others is not known. The sample table records about 7,600 clones; 60% to 80% of these occur just once. The ten largest account for about 12% of the sample. Sequencing was done on a sample of lung tumor tissue. The receptors here all came from a human donor with non-small cell lung cancer.

This chain links TRBV2 with TRBJ1-1; no definite D call. CDR1 and CDR2 (germline): SNHLY, FYNNEI. The length of the CDR3 is 18 residues. V was pared by 0 bases and J by 1 base, with 18 bases between. CDR3 nucleotide sequence: TGTGCCAGCAGTGAAGCGCTAGTCAAGCGGGTGACGAACACTGAAGCTTTCTTT. Residues: CASSEALVKRVTNTEAFF.

The gene calls are TRBV11-3 and TRBJ2-3; 11 positions agree with TRBD2. Germline trimming cut 6 bases from V and 2 bases from J; bases unmatched to any gene: 4. Germline CDR1 SGHNT, CDR2 YENEEA. The CDR3 sequence is 15 residues long. DNA of the CDR3: TGTGCCAGCAGTAGCGGGGGGGATTACACAGATACGCAGTATTTT. Translation: CASSSGGDYTDTQYF.

J is TRBJ1-1 and V is TRBV28; 7 bases fit TRBD1. The CDR3 length is 17 residues. Germline-derived CDR1 and CDR2 are MDHEN and SYDVKM. V was pared by 4 bases and J by 0 bases, with 11 bases of the junction left unmatched. The CDR3 DNA reads TGTGCCAGCAGTTCCTACCATAAGGGGGCGTTGAACACTGAAGCTTTCTTT. Amino acid sequence: CASSSYHKGALNTEAFF.

This clone has only a few counts. The V gene is TRBV25-1, the J gene TRBJ1-2; TRBD1 matches at 9 bases. CDR1 is MGHDK, CDR2 SYGVNS, per germline. J gave up 4 bases and V 0 bases, and 3 bases lay outside the gene matches. The CDR3 has 15 amino acids. CDR3 coding DNA: TGTGCCAGCAGTGAATACGGGACAGGGAGCTATGGCTACACCTTC. Amino acids: CASSEYGTGSYGYTF.

Only a few counts were recorded for this clone. This sequence joins TRBV7-3 and TRBJ1-1; possible D gene TRBD1, 5 bases. Trimming pared 5 bases from V and 6 bases from J, leaving 16 bases between. From germline, CDR1 is SGHTA and CDR2 FQGTGA. The CDR3 has 14 residues. This chain's CDR3 is CASSPRQSSPEAFF. The CDR3 bases are TGTGCCAGCAGCCCTCGACAGTCTTCCCCTGAAGCTTTCTTT.

With respect to this clone: Other DNA sequences in the same sample also yield this CDR3. The chain recombines TRBV5-8 with TRBJ1-5; 7 positions agree with TRBD1. This CDR3 contains 16 residues. CDR1 and CDR2 from the germline V gene are SGHTS and YDEGEE. V was clipped by 1 base and J by 0 bases; unmatched bases: 4. The chain's CDR3 is CASSLRQGYSNQPQHF. DNA for the CDR3: TGTGCCAGCAGCTTGAGACAGGGATATAGCAATCAGCCCCAGCATTTT.

The chain links TRBV7-9 to TRBJ1-1; D is possibly TRBD1 (6 bases). Trimming stripped 6 bases from V and 1 base from J, with 9 bases between. Germline assignment: CDR1 SEHNR and CDR2 FQNEAQ (reference sequence). The CDR3 has 13 residues. CDR3 sequence (DNA): TGTGCCAGCAGGGGGACAAGGAACACTGAAGCTTTCTTT. This codes for CASRGTRNTEAFF.

V usage is TRBV7-9 and J usage is TRBJ1-2; 12 bases are a match to TRBD1. The trim removed 5 bases at V and 8 bases at J, leaving 9 bases unmatched. Germline loops: CDR1 SEHNR, CDR2 FQNEAQ (reference sequence). CDR3 length: 15 amino acids. CDR3 residues: CASSTPGTGGGGYTF. DNA for the CDR3: TGTGCCAGCAGCACTCCCGGGACAGGGGGCGGAGGCTACACCTTC.